The 30 T cell receptor beta chains below come from one sample, sequenced in a study of blood T cell repertoires in COVID-19. TCRdb's copy holds only in-frame clones and misses some; the assay was immunoSEQ multiplex PCR. There are a few hundred thousand clones in the sample; roughly 91% occur only once, and roughly 2% lies in the top ten. Input material: PBMCs or T cells enriched from blood (not recorded which). These receptors were collected from a woman in her fifties or sixties in a cohort exposed to, infected with or recovered from COVID-19 (not recorded which).

This chain's CDR3 is CASRSPGYNEQFF. The DNA of the CDR3 is TGTGCCAGCAGATCCCCGGGCTACAATGAGCAGTTCTTC. The chain joins TRBV27 to TRBJ2-1, with no clear D. Trimming removed 6 bases from V and 3 bases from J, with 9 bases in between. CDR3 length: 13 residues. Germline lookup yields CDR1 MNHEY and CDR2 SMNVEV (reference sequence).

J is TRBJ2-2 and V is TRBV7-9; D unclear. V shed 1 base and J shed 0 bases, with 12 bases lying between them. There are 17 residues in the CDR3. Germline CDR1 SEHNR, CDR2 FQNEAQ (reference sequence). Written as DNA, the CDR3 is TGTGCCAGCAGCTTAGAGTCCTTACAAGCGAACACCGGGGAGCTGTTTTTT. Translating it yields CASSLESLQANTGELFF.

This sequence joins TRBV10-1 and TRBJ2-3; D may be TRBD2 (6 bases). CDR1 and CDR2 from the germline V gene are WNHNN and SYGVQD (reference sequence). The CDR3 spans 14 residues. The V and J ends lost 6 bases and 0 bases respectively, with 10 bases between them. The chain's CDR3 is CASSTGESTDTQYF. In nucleotides, the CDR3 is TGCGCCAGCAGCACGGGGGAAAGCACAGATACGCAGTATTTT.

This clone showed up many times. The gene calls are TRBV6-6 and TRBJ1-4; D is unclear. Trimming shortened V by 2 bases and J by 8 bases, and 12 bases separated the two germline ends. The CDR3 extends over 14 amino acids. The V gene's germline CDR1 is MNHNY and CDR2 SVGAGI (reference sequence). The CDR3 protein is CASSYGPNGEKLFF. CDR3 DNA sequence: TGTGCCAGCAGTTACGGGCCTAATGGGGAAAAACTGTTTTTT.

Points on this clone: Different DNA sequences within this sample yield the same CDR3. V is TRBV4-1 and J is TRBJ1-2; the D gene is possibly TRBD1 (5 bases). The V gene lost 6 bases and the J gene lost 0 bases, with 14 bases spanning the gap. Germline V lookup: CDR1 MGHRA, CDR2 YSYEKL. The CDR3 covers 15 residues. The CDR3 coding sequence is TGCGCCAGCAGTCCAGGGCAGGGCCCTAACTATGGCTACACCTTC. It codes for CASSPGQGPNYGYTF.

The chain has TRBV30 and TRBJ2-3; D might be TRBD2 (6 bases). The germline CDR1 and CDR2 sequences are GTSNPN and SVGIG (reference sequence). This CDR3 has 13 residues. Trimming pared 0 bases from V and 4 bases from J, leaving 8 bases between. CDR3 coding DNA: TGTGCCTGGAGTGTACGGGAGCCAGATACGCAGTATTTT. Translated: CAWSVREPDTQYF.

This clone was seen only once. The J gene is TRBJ2-2, the V gene TRBV7-2; 8 bases fit TRBD2. J gave up 6 bases and V 4 bases, and 7 bases lay outside the gene matches. This CDR3 comprises 15 residues. The germline gives CDR1 SGHTA, CDR2 FQGNSA. CDR3 bases: TGTGCCAGCAGCTCTGGACTAGCCCCCCCCGGGGAGCTGTTTTTT. Its protein product is CASSSGLAPPGELFF.

This chain uses TRBV29-1 with TRBJ1-1; the match to TRBD1 covers 8 bases. The CDR3 sequence is 14 residues long. Germline CDR1 and CDR2: SQVTM and ANQGSEA. Germline trimming cut 5 bases from V and 5 bases from J; bases unmatched to any gene: 10. DNA for the CDR3: TGCAGCGTTATGGAGGGCAGGGGGCATACTGAAGCTTTCTTT. This encodes CSVMEGRGHTEAFF.

The count of this clone is one. The J gene is TRBJ1-6, the V gene TRBV7-9, with D perhaps TRBD1 (5 bases). The CDR3 contains 15 residues. Trimming took off 5 bases at V and 6 bases at J, with 14 bases between the two ends. Germline V gives CDR1 SEHNR, CDR2 FQNEAQ (reference sequence). CDR3 bases: TGTGCCAGCAGCCCCCCGCGACAGATTAATTCACCCCTCCACTTT. Residues: CASSPPRQINSPLHF.

This rearrangement joins TRBV11-1 to TRBJ2-1, with 7 nucleotides matching TRBD2. Germline loops: CDR1 SGHAT, CDR2 FQDESV (reference sequence). This CDR3 has 15 residues. V shed 1 base and J 4 bases; nucleotides not matched to a gene: 4. The CDR3 DNA follows: TGTGCCAGCAGCTTAGGGTCTAGCGGTTACAATGAGCAGTTCTTC. It codes for CASSLGSSGYNEQFF. The full variable domain, its missing parts supplied by reference TRBV11-1 and TRBJ2-1, is EAEVAQSPRYKITEKSQAVAFWCDPISGHATLYWYRQILGQGPELLVQFQDESVVDDSQLPKDRFSAERLKGVDSTLKIQPAELGDSAMYLCASSLGSSGYNEQFFGPGTRLTVL.

The chain joins TRBV6-5 to TRBJ2-1; TRBD1 agrees at 7 bases. Germline trimming cut 7 bases from V and 6 bases from J; bases unmatched to any gene: 9. This CDR3 has 14 residues. Germline V lookup: CDR1 MNHEY, CDR2 SVGAGI. Here the CDR3 DNA reads TGTGCCAGCAACCTCCTGGGACAGAGCAATGAGCAGTTCTTC. Translation: CASNLLGQSNEQFF.

This rearrangement joins TRBV10-1 to TRBJ2-3; maybe TRBD2 (5 bases). Trimming took off 0 bases at V and 8 bases at J, with 15 bases between the two ends. The CDR3 runs 15 residues. Germline V lookup: CDR1 WNHNN, CDR2 SYGVQD (reference sequence). CDR3 region: CASSESGLGLGTQYF. In DNA, the CDR3 is TGCGCCAGCAGTGAGTCTGGACTGGGATTGGGTACGCAGTATTTT.

The gene calls are TRBV24-1 and TRBJ2-6; TRBD1 might be the D (5 bases). The length of the CDR3 is 15 residues. The V end lost 7 bases, the J end lost 0 bases, and 9 bases lay between the germline ends. The germline gives CDR1 KGHDR, CDR2 SFDVKD. The CDR3 loop reads CATSPGYSGANVLTF. In DNA form, the CDR3 reads TGTGCCACCAGCCCAGGGTACTCTGGGGCCAACGTCCTGACTTTC.

The chain links TRBV24-1 to TRBJ1-2; 7 nucleotides match TRBD1. Germline CDR1 and CDR2: KGHDR and SFDVKD. V lost 4 bases to trimming and J lost 6 bases; unmatched junction nucleotides: 1. CDR3 length equals 12 residues. The CDR3: CATSEQGNGYTF. The CDR3 bases are TGTGCCACCAGTGAACAGGGGAATGGCTACACCTTC.

The chain recombines TRBV9 with TRBJ2-4, with TRBD1 matching over 9 bases. V dropped 4 bases and J dropped 10; count of bases not matched to a gene: 15. There are 16 residues in the CDR3. Per germline, CDR1 SGDLS and CDR2 YYNGEE. CDR3 bases: TGTGCCAGCAGCTCCCGCGCCGGGACAGGGCTAGTGATTCAGTACTTC. This sequence encodes CASSSRAGTGLVIQYF.

This chain links TRBV5-4 with TRBJ1-2; no clear D gene. CDR1 is SGHNT and CDR2 is YYREEE in the germline V gene (reference sequence). V lost 0 bases and J 0 bases, leaving 12 bases between the germline ends. This CDR3 is 16 amino acids long. This CDR3 is CASSLVSYAANYGYTF. CDR3 nucleotides: TGTGCCAGCAGCTTGGTTTCTTATGCAGCTAACTATGGCTACACCTTC.

As regards this clone: Other DNA sequences within the sample encode an identical CDR3. The chain couples TRBV2 to TRBJ1-1; 7 bases fit TRBD1. The CDR3 is 13 residues long. Trimming cost V 5 bases and J 2 bases; bases outside gene matches: 2. CDR1 and CDR2 from the germline V gene are SNHLY and FYNNEI. CDR3 amino acids: CASSRQGNTEAFF. CDR3 in DNA: TGTGCCAGCAGTAGACAGGGAAACACTGAAGCTTTCTTT. Filled out from reference TRBV2 and TRBJ1-1, the complete variable domain reads EPEVTQTPSHQVTQMGQEVILRCVPISNHLYFYWYRQILGQKVEFLVSFYNNEISEKSEIFDDQFSVERPDGSNFTLKIRSTKLEDSAMYFCASSRQGNTEAFFGQGTRLTVV.

CDR3 amino acids: CASSFDNTDTQYF. CDR3 nucleotides: TGCGCCAGCAGCTTTGACAACACAGATACGCAGTATTTT. The gene calls are TRBV5-1 and TRBJ2-3; no clear D. The CDR3 contains 13 residues. Germline-derived CDR1 and CDR2 are SGHRS and YFSETQ. V lost 2 bases and J 2 bases, leaving 6 bases between the germline ends.

This chain connects TRBV7-9 to TRBJ1-4; 9 bases are a match to TRBD1. This CDR3 region has 14 residues. Germline V gene sequence: CDR1 SEHNR, CDR2 FQNEAQ (reference sequence). V lost 5 bases to trimming and J lost 7 bases; unmatched junction nucleotides: 5. The CDR3 spells CASSTTGGGEKLFF. CDR3 coding DNA: TGTGCCAGCAGCACAACAGGGGGCGGTGAAAAACTGTTTTTT.

The V gene is TRBV5-1, the J gene TRBJ2-1; TRBD2 matches at 12 bases. The germline CDR1 and CDR2 sequences are SGHRS and YFSETQ. This CDR3 has 16 amino acids. Losses at the gene ends were 0 bases for V and 8 bases for J; bases not matched to a gene: 6. CDR3 DNA sequence: TGCGCCAGCAGCTTGGGACTAGCGGGAGTTATCCATGAGCAGTTCTTC. Translation: CASSLGLAGVIHEQFF.

The J gene is TRBJ2-3, the V gene TRBV30, with TRBD2 identical over 12 bases. Unmatched junction bases numbered 0, after V lost 1 base and J lost 1 base. This CDR3 has 15 amino acids. CDR1 and CDR2 from the germline V gene are GTSNPN and SVGIG (reference sequence). This chain's CDR3 is CAWSGLAGGTDTQYF. The CDR3 bases are TGTGCCTGGAGTGGACTAGCGGGAGGCACAGATACGCAGTATTTT.

This clone has just one count. This chain uses TRBV14 with TRBJ2-5; 10 bases are shared with TRBD1. V lost 0 bases and J lost 5; bases outside the gene matches: 12. Germline values: CDR1 SGHDN, CDR2 FVKESK. CDR3 size: 18 residues. The CDR3 DNA sequence: TGTGCCAGCAGCCAAGAAGGGACAGGGGATTTAGAAACGGAGACCCAGTACTTC. The encoded protein is CASSQEGTGDLETETQYF.

Comment on this clone: The sample has other DNA sequences that encode this CDR3 too. V and J are TRBV19 and TRBJ1-5; the match to TRBD1 covers 8 bases. The CDR3 extends over 14 amino acids. The germline gives CDR1 LNHDA, CDR2 SQIVND (reference sequence). The junction had 1 base not matched to a gene; V was cut back by 2 bases and J by 4 bases. The CDR3 sequence: CASSIRDRNQPQHF. CDR3 bases: TGTGCCAGTAGTATAAGGGACAGGAATCAGCCCCAGCATTTT.

The chain joins TRBV20-1 to TRBJ2-7; 14 bases are shared with TRBD2. Germline loops: CDR1 DFQATT, CDR2 SNEGSKA (reference sequence). V shed 6 bases and J 3 bases; nucleotides not matched to a gene: 10. This CDR3 region has 16 residues. The CDR3 region is CSASAGTSGSGYEQYF. CDR3 DNA sequence: TGCAGTGCAAGTGCCGGGACTAGCGGGAGTGGCTACGAGCAGTACTTC.

This chain joins TRBV19 and TRBJ2-4; 9 nucleotides match TRBD1. Per the germline V gene, CDR1 is LNHDA and CDR2 is SQIVND (reference sequence). The J segment lost 9 bases and the V segment lost 5 bases, leaving 8 bases of the junction unmatched. CDR3 size: 14 residues. CDR3 coding DNA: TGTGCCAGTAGTTCATGGGACAGGGATGGCATTCAGTACTTC. Its protein is CASSSWDRDGIQYF. The whole variable domain, filled in from reference TRBV19 and TRBJ2-4, reads DGGITQSPKYLFRKEGQNVTLSCEQNLNHDAMYWYRQDPGQGLRLIYYSQIVNDFQKGDIAEGYSVSREKKESFPLTVTSAQKNPTAFYLCASSSWDRDGIQYFGAGTRLSVL.

The chain links TRBV28 to TRBJ1-4; tentatively, D is TRBD1 (5 bases). The CDR3 extends over 16 amino acids. Between the trimmed V and J ends, which lost 8 bases and 0 bases, there was a span of 16 bases. Germline values: CDR1 MDHEN, CDR2 SYDVKM. The CDR3 DNA reads as TGTGCCAGCCGAAACCCCCGGGGGGCAACTAATGAAAAACTGTTTTTT. Translating gives CASRNPRGATNEKLFF.

The chain carries TRBV4-1 and TRBJ2-1; 8 bases fit TRBD1. The CDR3 runs 13 residues. Trimming cost V 2 bases and J 7 bases; bases outside gene matches: 1. The germline gives CDR1 MGHRA, CDR2 YSYEKL. Written as DNA, the CDR3 is TGCGCCAGCAGCCAAAGGGACAGGAATGAGCAGTTCTTC. Translating it yields CASSQRDRNEQFF.

The rearrangement uses TRBV7-2 and TRBJ1-6, with unresolved D. The ends were cut back, 2 bases at V and 7 bases at J, with 9 bases in the middle. The CDR3 runs to 14 residues. Germline lookup yields CDR1 SGHTA and CDR2 FQGNSA. The CDR3 sequence: CASSLITGNSPLHF. For the CDR3, the DNA is TGTGCCAGCAGCTTAATAACGGGGAATTCACCCCTCCACTTT.

The V call is TRBV28, the J call TRBJ2-1; TRBD2 agrees at 8 bases. Germline CDR1 and CDR2: MDHEN and SYDVKM. The CDR3 extends over 14 amino acids. V gave up 3 bases and J gave up 5 bases; unmatched junction bases: 3. The CDR3 spells CASSFQGLDNEQFF. The CDR3 DNA follows: TGTGCCAGCAGTTTCCAGGGACTAGACAATGAGCAGTTCTTC.

This sequence joins TRBV7-2 and TRBJ2-1, with TRBD2 matching over 9 bases. After removal of 1 base from V and 4 bases from J, the junction contained 2 bases not matched to a gene. The CDR3 is made up of 15 amino acids. The V gene's germline CDR1 is SGHTA and CDR2 FQGNSA. For the CDR3, the DNA is TGTGCCAGCAGCTTAGGACTAGCGGATTACAATGAGCAGTTCTTC. It codes for CASSLGLADYNEQFF.